What follows are 17 T cell receptor beta chains derived from one specimen sequenced in a study of T cells in Graves' hyperthyroidism and ophthalmopathy. Template material for amplifying TCR beta CDR3 regions consisted of RNA transcripts. During a first-round RT-PCR of the TCR CDR3, the HTBI primer set was used. TCRdb redid the calling of the multiplex PCR reads with MiXCR, one entry per CDR3 protein. This table holds approximately 330,000 distinct CDR3 sequences, roughly a fifth found once. The sequencing input was blood. All receptors derive from a woman between 45 and 65 years old with Graves' hyperthyroidism.

This clonotype has a count of ten or more. J is TRBJ2-7 and V is TRBV3-1; TRBD2 might be the D (6 bases). V shed 5 bases and J shed 6 bases, with 11 bases lying between them. Germline CDR1 reads LGHDT; CDR2 reads YNNKEL (reference sequence). The CDR3 runs to 12 residues. CDR3 sequence reads: CASSGGGREQYF. The CDR3 region has the DNA TGTGCCAGCAGCGGCGGAGGGCGCGAGCAGTACTTC.

This clonotype showed up many times. The chain carries TRBV6-1 and TRBJ2-5, with a tentative D call TRBD1 (5 bases). The V gene lost 5 bases and the J gene lost 3 bases, with 13 bases spanning the gap. Per germline, CDR1 MNHNS and CDR2 SASEGT. This CDR3 has 14 amino acids. The CDR3 DNA sequence: TGTGCCAGCAGTCGCGAATGGGGCAAAGAGACCCAGTACTTC. Translating it yields CASSREWGKETQYF.

The rearrangement joins TRBV20-1 to TRBJ1-1, with TRBD1 matching over 11 bases. The germline CDR1 and CDR2 sequences are DFQATT and SNEGSKA (reference sequence). Trimming cost V 0 bases and J 4 bases; bases outside gene matches: 4. CDR3 length equals 15 residues. This chain's CDR3 is CSARDWTGGITEAFF. The DNA for the CDR3 is TGCAGTGCTAGAGACTGGACAGGGGGCATCACTGAAGCTTTCTTT.

This chain links TRBV2 with TRBJ2-1, with D unresolved. V was cut by 6 bases and J by 3 bases, with 15 bases left in between. The CDR3 length is 15 residues. Germline CDR1 reads SNHLY; CDR2 reads FYNNEI. The CDR3 DNA is TGTGCCAGCAGACCCCCTCTGATGAACTACAATGAGCAGTTCTTC. Translated, it gives CASRPPLMNYNEQFF.

The rearrangement uses TRBV20-1 and TRBJ1-5; D gene unclear. V was trimmed by 1 base and J by 2 bases, leaving 6 bases between them. Germline V lookup: CDR1 DFQATT, CDR2 SNEGSKA (reference sequence). CDR3 length: 13 amino acids. The CDR3 region is CSARVEGNQPQHF. CDR3 DNA: TGCAGTGCTAGAGTGGAGGGCAATCAGCCCCAGCATTTT.

This clonotype was seen repeatedly, ten times or more. The genes are TRBV30 and TRBJ1-1; the D gene is possibly TRBD1 (5 bases). Germline CDR1 is GTSNPN and CDR2 is SVGIG (reference sequence). The CDR3 totals 15 residues. V was cut by 4 bases and J by 0 bases, with 15 bases left in between. CDR3 residues: CAWMKGARLNTEAFF. The CDR3 region has the DNA TGTGCCTGGATGAAAGGGGCCCGCTTGAACACTGAAGCTTTCTTT.

V and J are TRBV5-1 and TRBJ2-7; a possible D gene is TRBD2 (6 bases). The CDR3 is made up of 14 amino acids. Trimming left V 3 bases short and J 1 base short, with 11 bases between. The germline CDR1 and CDR2 sequences are SGHRS and YFSETQ. DNA of the CDR3: TGCGCCAGCAGCTGGCGGGGCAGTTCCTACGAGCAGTACTTC. It translates to CASSWRGSSYEQYF.

The V gene is TRBV7-6, the J gene TRBJ2-2; D unclear. CDR1 and CDR2 from the germline V gene are SGHVS and FNYEAQ. V was trimmed by 1 base and J by 4 bases, leaving 10 bases between them. There are 15 residues in the CDR3. The CDR3 region is CASSLGGSSTGELFF. The CDR3 nucleotides read TGTGCCAGCAGCTTAGGCGGCAGTTCCACCGGGGAGCTGTTTTTT.

The J gene is TRBJ1-2, the V gene TRBV30; the match to TRBD1 covers 9 bases. This CDR3 contains 13 residues. With V trimmed by 5 bases and J by 8 bases, 9 bases remained unmatched. Germline V lookup: CDR1 GTSNPN, CDR2 SVGIG (reference sequence). The CDR3 loop is CAWAPQGARGYTF. As DNA, the CDR3 is TGTGCCTGGGCACCACAGGGGGCGCGGGGCTACACCTTC.

This clonotype was seen a few times. The V and J genes are TRBV19 and TRBJ1-3; TRBD1 might be the D (6 bases). The V gene lost 2 bases and the J gene lost 1 base, with 12 bases spanning the gap. CDR1 is LNHDA, CDR2 SQIVND, per germline (reference sequence). The CDR3 consists of 16 residues. The chain's CDR3 is CASSISRGLSGNTIYF. CDR3 sequence (DNA): TGTGCCAGTAGTATAAGCAGGGGTCTTTCTGGAAACACCATATATTTT.

This clonotype occurred many times. The V and J genes are TRBV30 and TRBJ2-7; D is ambiguous. The V gene lost 2 bases and the J gene lost 0 bases, with 5 bases spanning the gap. CDR1 is GTSNPN, CDR2 SVGIG, per germline (reference sequence). The CDR3 is made up of 12 amino acids. This CDR3 is CAWSPSSYEQYF. The CDR3 DNA reads TGTGCCTGGAGTCCTAGCTCCTACGAGCAGTACTTC.

In its sample, this clonotype was seen many times. The chain has TRBV12-3 or TRBV12-4 and TRBJ1-5; D gene ambiguous. V was cut by 5 bases and J by 5 bases, with 10 bases left in between. The CDR3 has 13 amino acids. DNA of the CDR3: TGTGCCAGCAGTACTTATGAGGATCAGCCCCAGCATTTT. It yields the protein CASSTYEDQPQHF.

The V gene is TRBV2, the J gene TRBJ2-7; 8 bases line up with TRBD2. The CDR3 totals 13 residues. The V and J ends lost 5 bases and 2 bases, in that order; junction bases with no gene match: 2. CDR1 is SNHLY and CDR2 is FYNNEI in the germline V gene. The CDR3 DNA sequence: TGTGCCAGCAGTCGGACTAGCCCCTACGAGCAGTACTTC. This translates into CASSRTSPYEQYF.

This clonotype was found many times. The gene calls are TRBV11-2 and TRBJ2-6; possible D gene TRBD1, 6 bases. V was pared by 5 bases and J by 4 bases, with 24 bases between. Germline values: CDR1 SGHAT, CDR2 FQNNGV. The CDR3 spans 19 residues. CDR3 protein: CASSPEGRGGPLGANVLTF. The CDR3 nucleotides read TGTGCCAGCAGCCCAGAAGGCAGAGGGGGTCCCTTGGGGGCCAACGTCCTGACTTTC.

This clonotype was counted many times. The chain has TRBV20-1 and TRBJ2-7; 7 bases align to TRBD2. The CDR3 spans 13 residues. Germline-derived CDR1 and CDR2 are DFQATT and SNEGSKA (reference sequence). J was trimmed by 3 bases and V by 5 bases; bases with no gene match: 7. The CDR3 DNA reads as TGCAGTGCTCCTAGCGGACGTGGCTACGAGCAGTACTTC. Amino acid sequence: CSAPSGRGYEQYF.

The chain recombines TRBV11-2 with TRBJ2-5; 8 bases align to TRBD2. CDR1 and CDR2 from the germline V gene are SGHAT and FQNNGV. The CDR3 runs 14 residues. Trimming removed 5 bases from V and 3 bases from J; junction bases left unmatched: 5. CDR3 residues: CASSHRGGEETQYF. In DNA, the CDR3 is TGTGCCAGCAGCCACCGGGGGGGGGAAGAGACCCAGTACTTC.

This clonotype was recorded a few times. This sequence joins TRBV6-1 and TRBJ1-2; D possibly corresponds to TRBD1 (6 bases). Germline V gene sequence: CDR1 MNHNS, CDR2 SASEGT. The CDR3 has 13 residues. V lost 1 base to trimming and J lost 4 bases, with 7 bases between them. The CDR3: CASSEGTVYGYTF. The CDR3 bases are TGTGCCAGCAGTGAAGGGACAGTCTATGGCTACACCTTC.